These T cell receptor beta chains were read from a single sample in a study of T cells in tumors after PD-1 blockade. This table comes from immunoSEQ multiplex PCR, and its TCRdb copy is limited to in-frame clones, with some not included. The sample records approximately 46,000 clones, roughly 79% being singletons. Sequencing used PBMCs, obtained before anti-PD-1 treatment. The receptors come from a human donor with basal cell carcinoma. The CDR3 runs from the conserved cysteine through the conserved F or W. Fields, in order: clone size, V gene, D gene, J gene, CDR3 protein, CDR3 DNA. A D gene is named only where the DNA matches it firmly. Not every row has a clone size; where given, it reads once, few, many or a size class.

clone size: -; V gene: TRBV5-1; D gene: -; J gene: TRBJ2-5; CDR3 protein: CASSFTWQKETQYF; CDR3 DNA: TGCGCCAGCAGCTTTACATGGCAAAAAGAGACCCAGTACTTC
clone size: -; V gene: TRBV7-2; D gene: -; J gene: TRBJ1-1; CDR3 protein: CASSRGAYEGEAFF; CDR3 DNA: TGTGCCAGCAGCCGGGGGGCTTACGAGGGGGAAGCTTTCTTT
clone size: -; V gene: TRBV2; D gene: -; J gene: TRBJ1-5; CDR3 protein: CASSESRGEYQPQHF; CDR3 DNA: TGTGCCAGCAGTGAAAGCAGAGGGGAGTATCAGCCCCAGCATTTT
clone size: few; V gene: TRBV5-1; D gene: -; J gene: TRBJ2-2; CDR3 protein: CASSLVASGELFF; CDR3 DNA: TGCGCCAGCAGCTTGGTAGCATCCGGGGAGCTGTTTTTT
clone size: -; V gene: TRBV18; D gene: -; J gene: TRBJ1-5; CDR3 protein: CASSPQETQPQHF; CDR3 DNA: TGTGCCAGCTCACCACAAGAGACTCAGCCCCAGCATTTT
clone size: -; V gene: TRBV6-1; D gene: -; J gene: TRBJ2-5; CDR3 protein: CASSEANGPQETQYF; CDR3 DNA: TGTGCCAGCAGTGAAGCGAACGGTCCCCAAGAGACCCAGTACTTC
clone size: -; V gene: TRBV5-4; D gene: -; J gene: TRBJ2-2; CDR3 protein: CASSKGLGPPTGELFF; CDR3 DNA: TGTGCCAGCAGCAAGGGCCTCGGGCCCCCCACCGGGGAGCTGTTTTTT
clone size: -; V gene: TRBV3-1/TRBV3-2; D gene: -; J gene: TRBJ2-3; CDR3 protein: CASSQDGLALAADTQYF; CDR3 DNA: TGTGCCAGCAGCCAAGATGGGCTAGCGCTGGCGGCAGATACGCAGTATTTT
clone size: once; V gene: TRBV6-6; D gene: -; J gene: TRBJ1-6; CDR3 protein: CASSYSQSSYNSPLHF; CDR3 DNA: TGTGCCAGCAGTTACTCACAGAGCTCCTATAATTCACCCCTCCACTTT
clone size: many; V gene: TRBV25-1; D gene: -; J gene: TRBJ1-2; CDR3 protein: CASSPGGSINYGYTF; CDR3 DNA: TGTGCCAGCAGTCCAGGAGGGAGCATTAACTATGGCTACACCTTC
clone size: -; V gene: TRBV4-1; D gene: -; J gene: TRBJ2-5; CDR3 protein: CASSQAETQYF; CDR3 DNA: TGCGCCAGCAGCCAAGCCGAGACCCAGTACTTC
clone size: once; V gene: TRBV6-6; D gene: -; J gene: TRBJ1-1; CDR3 protein: CASSYEGVQGAFF; CDR3 DNA: TGTGCCAGCAGTTACGAGGGAGTCCAGGGAGCTTTCTTT
clone size: -; V gene: TRBV18; D gene: -; J gene: TRBJ1-1; CDR3 protein: CASSAQGSGNTEAFF; CDR3 DNA: TGTGCCAGCTCAGCCCAGGGATCGGGGAACACTGAAGCTTTCTTT
clone size: -; V gene: TRBV30; D gene: -; J gene: TRBJ1-1; CDR3 protein: CAWRPTKGITEAFF; CDR3 DNA: TGTGCCTGGAGACCAACAAAGGGGATCACTGAAGCTTTCTTT
clone size: -; V gene: TRBV4-1; D gene: -; J gene: TRBJ1-5; CDR3 protein: CASSQAQARGNQPQHF; CDR3 DNA: TGCGCCAGCAGCCAAGCACAGGCCCGGGGCAATCAGCCCCAGCATTTT
clone size: once; V gene: TRBV2; D gene: -; J gene: TRBJ1-1; CDR3 protein: CASRLNSRENTEAFF; CDR3 DNA: TGTGCCAGCAGGCTTAACTCGCGGGAGAACACTGAAGCTTTCTTT
clone size: -; V gene: TRBV12-5; D gene: TRBD1; J gene: TRBJ2-2; CDR3 protein: CASGYQGAGTGELFF; CDR3 DNA: TGTGCTAGTGGTTACCAGGGGGCGGGAACCGGGGAGCTGTTTTTT
clone size: -; V gene: TRBV28; D gene: TRBD2; J gene: TRBJ2-1; CDR3 protein: CASSEAGKYNEQFF; CDR3 DNA: TGTGCCAGCAGCGAAGCGGGAAAGTACAATGAGCAGTTCTTC
clone size: -; V gene: TRBV12-3/TRBV12-4; D gene: -; J gene: TRBJ1-2; CDR3 protein: CASSPQSGYTF; CDR3 DNA: TGTGCCAGCAGCCCCCAGAGTGGCTACACCTTC
clone size: -; V gene: TRBV18; D gene: -; J gene: TRBJ1-4; CDR3 protein: CASSPRPVPATNEKLFF; CDR3 DNA: TGTGCCAGCTCACCACGTCCAGTTCCCGCAACTAATGAAAAACTGTTTTTT
clone size: -; V gene: TRBV24-1; D gene: -; J gene: TRBJ2-1; CDR3 protein: CATSDTSPGVGEQFF; CDR3 DNA: TGTGCCACCAGTGATACGTCCCCCGGGGTGGGTGAGCAGTTCTTC
clone size: -; V gene: TRBV4-1; D gene: -; J gene: TRBJ1-1; CDR3 protein: CASSQELAGANTEAFF; CDR3 DNA: TGCGCCAGCAGCCAAGAACTAGCCGGGGCGAACACTGAAGCTTTCTTT
clone size: few; V gene: TRBV29-1; D gene: TRBD1; J gene: TRBJ1-1; CDR3 protein: CSGGTGGAFF; CDR3 DNA: TGCAGCGGTGGGACAGGGGGAGCTTTCTTT
clone size: few; V gene: TRBV24-1; D gene: TRBD2; J gene: TRBJ2-3; CDR3 protein: CATSDMDIGTSGRTSTDTQYF; CDR3 DNA: TGTGCCACCAGTGATATGGACATCGGGACTAGCGGGAGGACTAGCACAGATACGCAGTATTTT
clone size: -; V gene: TRBV2; D gene: TRBD1; J gene: TRBJ2-3; CDR3 protein: CASSPGTGDTDTQYF; CDR3 DNA: TGTGCCAGCAGTCCCGGGACAGGGGACACAGATACGCAGTATTTT
clone size: -; V gene: TRBV4-1; D gene: TRBD2; J gene: TRBJ2-1; CDR3 protein: CASSQVQQERGGSEQFF; CDR3 DNA: TGCGCCAGCAGCCAAGTTCAGCAGGAGCGGGGGGGCAGTGAGCAGTTCTTC
clone size: -; V gene: TRBV30; D gene: TRBD2; J gene: TRBJ2-1; CDR3 protein: CAWQLAGGSSEQFF; CDR3 DNA: TGTGCCTGGCAACTAGCGGGAGGTAGTAGTGAGCAGTTCTTC
clone size: -; V gene: TRBV7-8; D gene: -; J gene: TRBJ2-7; CDR3 protein: CASSLAQGGAGAYEQYF; CDR3 DNA: TGTGCCAGCAGCTTAGCACAGGGTGGGGCGGGGGCGTACGAGCAGTACTTC
clone size: -; V gene: TRBV19; D gene: -; J gene: TRBJ1-4; CDR3 protein: CASSILSANEKLFF; CDR3 DNA: TGTGCCAGTAGTATTTTATCGGCTAATGAAAAACTGTTTTTT
clone size: -; V gene: TRBV28; D gene: -; J gene: TRBJ1-2; CDR3 protein: CASSSTVVNYGYTF; CDR3 DNA: TGTGCCAGCAGCTCTACGGTTGTCAACTATGGCTACACCTTC
clone size: -; V gene: TRBV15; D gene: -; J gene: TRBJ1-2; CDR3 protein: CATSRDRQSYGYTF; CDR3 DNA: TGTGCCACCAGCAGAGATCGCCAGTCCTATGGCTACACCTTC
clone size: few; V gene: TRBV4-1; D gene: TRBD1; J gene: TRBJ2-7; CDR3 protein: CASSQEFSRGQGEQYF; CDR3 DNA: TGCGCCAGCAGCCAAGAGTTCAGCAGGGGGCAGGGCGAGCAGTACTTC
clone size: -; V gene: TRBV20-1; D gene: -; J gene: TRBJ2-3; CDR3 protein: CSAGFQDTQYF; CDR3 DNA: TGCAGTGCTGGGTTTCAAGATACGCAGTATTTT
clone size: -; V gene: TRBV7-2; D gene: TRBD2; J gene: TRBJ2-7; CDR3 protein: CASSLGGGTQPQYF; CDR3 DNA: TGTGCCAGCAGCTTAGGGGGGGGGACCCAGCCGCAGTACTTC
clone size: -; V gene: TRBV29-1; D gene: -; J gene: TRBJ1-5; CDR3 protein: CSVEVGGGQPQHF; CDR3 DNA: TGCAGCGTTGAAGTAGGGGGTGGACAGCCCCAGCATTTT
clone size: -; V gene: TRBV19; D gene: -; J gene: TRBJ2-2; CDR3 protein: CASSSGFGELFF; CDR3 DNA: TGTGCCAGTAGTTCAGGGTTCGGGGAGCTGTTTTTT
clone size: -; V gene: TRBV2; D gene: -; J gene: TRBJ2-7; CDR3 protein: CASSEMVSLHGDEQYF; CDR3 DNA: TGTGCCAGCAGTGAAATGGTATCTCTCCACGGCGACGAGCAGTACTTC
clone size: -; V gene: TRBV19; D gene: TRBD2; J gene: TRBJ2-3; CDR3 protein: CASSIDTGGSDTQYF; CDR3 DNA: TGTGCCAGTAGTATAGATACGGGGGGTTCGGATACGCAGTATTTT
clone size: -; V gene: TRBV6-1; D gene: -; J gene: TRBJ1-2; CDR3 protein: CASSEKGWNGYTF; CDR3 DNA: TGTGCCAGCAGTGAAAAAGGGTGGAATGGCTACACCTTC
clone size: -; V gene: TRBV4-1; D gene: TRBD1; J gene: TRBJ2-7; CDR3 protein: CASSQGTGALYEQYF; CDR3 DNA: TGCGCCAGCAGCCAAGGTACAGGGGCTCTCTACGAGCAGTACTTC
clone size: -; V gene: TRBV19; D gene: TRBD1; J gene: TRBJ2-7; CDR3 protein: CASRRTGTYEQYF; CDR3 DNA: TGTGCCAGTAGACGGACAGGGACCTACGAGCAGTACTTC
clone size: -; V gene: TRBV19; D gene: -; J gene: TRBJ1-1; CDR3 protein: CASSPTWANTEAFF; CDR3 DNA: TGTGCCAGTAGTCCGACGTGGGCGAACACTGAAGCTTTCTTT
clone size: -; V gene: TRBV7-9; D gene: TRBD2; J gene: TRBJ2-7; CDR3 protein: CASSPDFSGSYEQYF; CDR3 DNA: TGTGCCAGCAGCCCGGATTTTAGCGGGTCCTACGAGCAGTACTTC
clone size: -; V gene: TRBV5-6; D gene: TRBD1; J gene: TRBJ2-2; CDR3 protein: CASSRDRGQGGELFF; CDR3 DNA: TGTGCCAGCAGCCGCGACAGGGGGCAAGGCGGGGAGCTGTTTTTT
clone size: few; V gene: TRBV28; D gene: -; J gene: TRBJ1-2; CDR3 protein: CASSWGHLNYGYTF; CDR3 DNA: TGTGCCAGCAGTTGGGGACACCTGAACTATGGCTACACCTTC